Sequencing of this T cell receptor (beta chain) was carried out in a study of cytomegalovirus exposure and HLA in healthy donors. PCR primers comprised 60 Vbeta and 13 Jbeta primers. Using immunoSEQ multiplex PCR, the repertoire was profiled, and TCRdb retains in-frame clones only, with some absent. The sample holds about 190,000 clones, roughly three quarters seen once. The CDR3 extends over 13 amino acids. Germline CDR1 LNHDA, CDR2 SQIVND (reference sequence). V lost 3 bases and J lost 5, with 9 bases in between. The sample holds one count of this clone. This clonotype was obtained from a woman between 45 and 60 years old in good health and CMV-seronegative. Sequencing used PBMCs. V usage is TRBV19 and J usage is TRBJ2-3; D may be TRBD2 (6 bases). The CDR3 protein is CASSIGGRDTQYF. CDR3 DNA: TGTGCCAGTAGTATTGGAGGGAGAGATACGCAGTATTTT.